This TCR beta chain was sequenced for a study of cytomegalovirus exposure and HLA in healthy donors. Study-wide context: HLA-typed donors were the source of around 85 million unique TCRs held in an early data release.

About this clone: Its antigen is as yet unknown.

Findings of the study overall: A later analysis by the authors found several of the most significant clusters apparently linked to common viral pathogens. In a later analysis, across HLA loci, associated TCR counts were highest for DRB1, lowest for HLA-C.

Germline CDR1 reads LNHDA; CDR2 reads SQIVND (reference sequence). V trimming: 3 bases; J trimming: 3 bases; junction bases outside the gene matches: 8. The CDR3 spans 16 residues. PCR primers comprised 60 Vbeta and 13 Jbeta primers. Sequencing was performed with immunoSEQ multiplex PCR; in TCRdb, only in-frame clones are kept and a portion is missing. The sample carries under 150,000 clones, approximately 80% recorded once. The source of this sequence is a woman between 40 and 50 years old in good health and CMV-seropositive. The specimen was PBMCs. The V gene is TRBV19, the J gene TRBJ2-5; 9 positions agree with TRBD2. DNA for the CDR3: TGTGCCAGTAGTATGTGGGGACTAGCAGTCGAAGAGACCCAGTACTTC. This sequence encodes CASSMWGLAVEETQYF.